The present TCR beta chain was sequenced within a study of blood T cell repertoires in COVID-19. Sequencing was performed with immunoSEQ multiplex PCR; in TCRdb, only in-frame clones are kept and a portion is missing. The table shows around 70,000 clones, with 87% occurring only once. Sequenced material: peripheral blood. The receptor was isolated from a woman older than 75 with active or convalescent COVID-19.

CDR3 sequence (DNA): TGTGCCAGCAGCCCCTGGGACAGGGGGAATGAGCAGTTCTTC. It is translated as CASSPWDRGNEQFF. V usage is TRBV7-2 and J usage is TRBJ2-1; 11 bases match TRBD1. From germline, CDR1 is SGHTA and CDR2 FQGNSA. J gave up 7 bases and V 5 bases, and 4 bases lay outside the gene matches. The CDR3 is 14 residues long.